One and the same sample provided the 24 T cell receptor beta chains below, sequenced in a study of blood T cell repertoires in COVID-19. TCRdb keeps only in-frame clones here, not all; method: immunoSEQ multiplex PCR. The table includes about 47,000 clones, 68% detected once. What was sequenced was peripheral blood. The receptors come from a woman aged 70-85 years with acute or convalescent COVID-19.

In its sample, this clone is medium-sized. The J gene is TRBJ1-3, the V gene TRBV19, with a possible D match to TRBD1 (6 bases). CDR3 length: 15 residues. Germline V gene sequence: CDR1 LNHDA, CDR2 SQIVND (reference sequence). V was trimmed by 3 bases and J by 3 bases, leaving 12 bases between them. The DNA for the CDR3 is TGTGCCAGTAGTATCACAGGGAGTTATGGAAACACCATATATTTT. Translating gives CASSITGSYGNTIYF.

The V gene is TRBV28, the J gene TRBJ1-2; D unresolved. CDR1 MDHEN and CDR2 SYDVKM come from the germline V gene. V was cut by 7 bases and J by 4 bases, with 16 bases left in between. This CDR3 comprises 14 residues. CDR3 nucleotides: TGTGCCAGCACCTTCACCCAGAAAGTCTATGGCTACACCTTC. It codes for CASTFTQKVYGYTF.

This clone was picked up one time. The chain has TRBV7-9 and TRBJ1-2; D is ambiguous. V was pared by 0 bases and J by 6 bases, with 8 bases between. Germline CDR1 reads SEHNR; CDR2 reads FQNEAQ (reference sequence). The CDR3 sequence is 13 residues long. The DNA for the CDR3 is TGTGCCAGCAGCTTAGCCGGTGCGGATGGCTACACCTTC. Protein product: CASSLAGADGYTF.

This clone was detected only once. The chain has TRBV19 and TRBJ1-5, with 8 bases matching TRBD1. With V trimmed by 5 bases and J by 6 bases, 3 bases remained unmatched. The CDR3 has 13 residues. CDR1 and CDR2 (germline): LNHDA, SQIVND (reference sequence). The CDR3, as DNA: TGTGCCAGTAGTGGACAGGGTGCTCAGCCCCAGCATTTT. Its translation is CASSGQGAQPQHF. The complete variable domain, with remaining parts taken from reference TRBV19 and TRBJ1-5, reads DGGITQSPKYLFRKEGQNVTLSCEQNLNHDAMYWYRQDPGQGLRLIYYSQIVNDFQKGDIAEGYSVSREKKESFPLTVTSAQKNPTAFYLCASSGQGAQPQHFGDGTRLSIL.

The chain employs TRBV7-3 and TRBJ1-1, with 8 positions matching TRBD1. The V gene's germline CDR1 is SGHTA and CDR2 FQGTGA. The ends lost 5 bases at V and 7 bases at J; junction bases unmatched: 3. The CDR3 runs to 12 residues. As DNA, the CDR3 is TGTGCCAGCAGCCCAGGGGGCCGTGAAGCTTTCTTT. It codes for CASSPGGREAFF.

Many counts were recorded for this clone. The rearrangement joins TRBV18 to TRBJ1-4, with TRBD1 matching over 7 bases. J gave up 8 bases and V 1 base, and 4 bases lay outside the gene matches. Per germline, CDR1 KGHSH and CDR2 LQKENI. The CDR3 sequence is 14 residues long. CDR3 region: CASSPQGAQEKLFF. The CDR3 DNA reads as TGTGCCAGCTCACCACAGGGGGCGCAGGAAAAACTGTTTTTT.

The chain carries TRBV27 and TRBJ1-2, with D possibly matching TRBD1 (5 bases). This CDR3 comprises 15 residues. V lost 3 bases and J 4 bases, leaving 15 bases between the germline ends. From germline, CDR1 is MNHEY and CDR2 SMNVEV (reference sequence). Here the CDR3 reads CASSFVPGGTYGYTF. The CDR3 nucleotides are TGTGCCAGCAGTTTTGTACCCGGGGGAACCTATGGCTACACCTTC.

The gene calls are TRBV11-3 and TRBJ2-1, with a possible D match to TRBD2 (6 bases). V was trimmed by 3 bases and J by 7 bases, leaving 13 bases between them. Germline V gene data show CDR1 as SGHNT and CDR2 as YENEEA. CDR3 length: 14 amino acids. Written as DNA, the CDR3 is TGTGCCAGCAGCTTGGAGGAGGGCACGAATGAGCAGTTCTTC. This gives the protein CASSLEEGTNEQFF.

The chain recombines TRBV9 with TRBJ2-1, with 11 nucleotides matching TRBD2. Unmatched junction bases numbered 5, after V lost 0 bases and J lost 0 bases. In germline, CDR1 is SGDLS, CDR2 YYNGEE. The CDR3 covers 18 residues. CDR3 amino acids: CASSVAGSGGASYNEQFF. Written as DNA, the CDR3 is TGTGCCAGCAGCGTAGCAGGTAGCGGGGGGGCCTCCTACAATGAGCAGTTCTTC.

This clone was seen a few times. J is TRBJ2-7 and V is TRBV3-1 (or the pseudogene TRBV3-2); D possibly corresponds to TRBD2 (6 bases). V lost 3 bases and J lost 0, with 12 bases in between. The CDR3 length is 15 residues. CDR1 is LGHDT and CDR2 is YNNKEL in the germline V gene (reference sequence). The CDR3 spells CASSHPGTFSYEQYF. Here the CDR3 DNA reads TGTGCCAGCAGCCACCCTGGGACTTTCTCCTACGAGCAGTACTTC.

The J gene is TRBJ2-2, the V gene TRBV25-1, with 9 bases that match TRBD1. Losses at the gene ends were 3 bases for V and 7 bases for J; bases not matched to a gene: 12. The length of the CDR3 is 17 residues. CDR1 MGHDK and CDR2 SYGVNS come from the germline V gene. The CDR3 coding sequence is TGTGCCAGCAGTGAGCGGGCGGGACAGGGTCGCGGCGGGGAGCTGTTTTTT. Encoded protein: CASSERAGQGRGGELFF.

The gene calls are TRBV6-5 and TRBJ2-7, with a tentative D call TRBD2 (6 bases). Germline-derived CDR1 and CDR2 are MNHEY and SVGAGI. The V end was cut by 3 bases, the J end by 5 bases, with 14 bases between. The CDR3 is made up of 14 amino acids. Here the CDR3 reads CASSYNRGFHEQYF. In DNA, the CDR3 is TGTGCCAGCAGTTATAACCGGGGGTTCCACGAGCAGTACTTC.

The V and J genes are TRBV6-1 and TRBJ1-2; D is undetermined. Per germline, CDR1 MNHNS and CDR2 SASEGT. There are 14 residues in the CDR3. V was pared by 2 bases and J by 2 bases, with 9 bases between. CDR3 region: CASSEILENYGYTF. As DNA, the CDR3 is TGTGCCAGCAGTGAAATTTTAGAGAACTATGGCTACACCTTC.

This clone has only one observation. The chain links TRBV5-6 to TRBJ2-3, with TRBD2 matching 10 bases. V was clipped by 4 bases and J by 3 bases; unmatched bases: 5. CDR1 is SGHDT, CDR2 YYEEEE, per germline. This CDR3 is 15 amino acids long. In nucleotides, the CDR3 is TGTGCCAGCAGCACTCCTAGCGGGGGAACAGATACGCAGTATTTT. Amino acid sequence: CASSTPSGGTDTQYF.

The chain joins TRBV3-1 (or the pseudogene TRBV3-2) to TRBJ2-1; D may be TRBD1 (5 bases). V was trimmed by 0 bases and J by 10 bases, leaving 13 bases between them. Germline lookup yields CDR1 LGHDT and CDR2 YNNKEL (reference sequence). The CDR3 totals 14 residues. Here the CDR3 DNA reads TGTGCCAGCAGCCAAGACGTAGGGGTCCGGGAGCAGTTCTTC. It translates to CASSQDVGVREQFF.

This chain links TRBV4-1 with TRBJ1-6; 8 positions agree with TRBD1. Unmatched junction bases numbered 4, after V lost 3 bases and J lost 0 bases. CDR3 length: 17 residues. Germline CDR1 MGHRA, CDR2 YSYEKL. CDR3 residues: CASSQRQGSSYNSPLHF. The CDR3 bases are TGCGCCAGCAGCCAGCGACAGGGGAGCTCCTATAATTCACCCCTCCACTTT.

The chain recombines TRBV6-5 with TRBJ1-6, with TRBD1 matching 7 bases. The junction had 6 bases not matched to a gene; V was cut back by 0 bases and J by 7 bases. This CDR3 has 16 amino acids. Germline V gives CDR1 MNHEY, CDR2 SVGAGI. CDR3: CASSYSTNRGNSPLHF. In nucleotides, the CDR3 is TGTGCCAGCAGTTACTCGACCAACAGGGGAAATTCACCCCTCCACTTT.

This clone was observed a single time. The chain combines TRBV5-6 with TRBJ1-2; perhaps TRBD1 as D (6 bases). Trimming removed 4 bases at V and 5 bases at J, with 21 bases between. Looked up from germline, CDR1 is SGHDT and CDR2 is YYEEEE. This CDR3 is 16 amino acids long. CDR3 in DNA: TGTGCCAGCAGCCGTGCTGAACAGGGTTGGTGGTATGGCTACACCTTC. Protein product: CASSRAEQGWWYGYTF.

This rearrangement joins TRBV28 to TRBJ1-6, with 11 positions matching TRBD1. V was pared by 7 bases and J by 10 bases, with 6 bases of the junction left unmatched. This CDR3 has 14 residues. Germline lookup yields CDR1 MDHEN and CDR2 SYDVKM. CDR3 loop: CASKPGQGVSPLHF. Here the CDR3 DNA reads TGTGCCAGCAAACCGGGACAGGGGGTATCACCCCTCCACTTT.

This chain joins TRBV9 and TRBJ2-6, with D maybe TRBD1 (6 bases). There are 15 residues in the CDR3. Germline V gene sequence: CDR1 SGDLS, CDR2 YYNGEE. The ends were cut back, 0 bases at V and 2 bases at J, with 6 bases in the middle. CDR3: CASSVDRAGANVLTF. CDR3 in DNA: TGTGCCAGCAGCGTAGACAGGGCTGGGGCCAACGTCCTGACTTTC.

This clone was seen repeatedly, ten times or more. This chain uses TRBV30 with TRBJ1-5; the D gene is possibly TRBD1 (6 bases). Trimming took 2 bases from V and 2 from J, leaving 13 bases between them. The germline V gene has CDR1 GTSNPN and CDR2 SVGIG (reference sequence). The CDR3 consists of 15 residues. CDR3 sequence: CAWSLQGSGNQPQHF. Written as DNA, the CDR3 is TGTGCCTGGAGTCTACAGGGATCCGGCAATCAGCCCCAGCATTTT. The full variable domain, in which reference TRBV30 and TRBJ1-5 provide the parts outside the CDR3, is SQTIHQWPATLVQPVGSPLSLECTVEGTSNPNLYWYRQAAGRGLQLLFYSVGIGQISSEVPQNLSASRPQDRQFILSSKKLLLSDSGFYLCAWSLQGSGNQPQHFGDGTRLSIL.

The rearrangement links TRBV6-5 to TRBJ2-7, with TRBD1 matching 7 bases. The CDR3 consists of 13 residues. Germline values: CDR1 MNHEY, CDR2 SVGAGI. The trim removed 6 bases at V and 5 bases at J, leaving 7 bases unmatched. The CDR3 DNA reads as TGTGCCAGCAGGAGGGGACAGACCCACGAGCAGTACTTC. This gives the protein CASRRGQTHEQYF.

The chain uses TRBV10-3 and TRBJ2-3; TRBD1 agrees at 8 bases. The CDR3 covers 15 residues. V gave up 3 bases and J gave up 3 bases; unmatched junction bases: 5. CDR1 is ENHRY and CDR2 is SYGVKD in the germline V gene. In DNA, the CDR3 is TGTGCCATCAGTGATAACAGGGGGTGGACAGATACGCAGTATTTT. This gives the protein CAISDNRGWTDTQYF.

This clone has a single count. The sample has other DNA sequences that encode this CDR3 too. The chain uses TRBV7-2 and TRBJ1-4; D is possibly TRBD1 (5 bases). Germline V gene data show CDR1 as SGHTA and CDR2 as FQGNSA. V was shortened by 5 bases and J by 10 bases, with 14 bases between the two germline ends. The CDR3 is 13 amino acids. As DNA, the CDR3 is TGTGCCAGCAGCCTAGGGGCCGAGGGAAAACTGTTTTTT. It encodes CASSLGAEGKLFF.